The rows below give T cell receptor beta chains drawn from one sample of a study of identical twins. TCRdb redid the calling of the 5' RACE reads with MiXCR, one entry per CDR3 protein. The data show some 760,000 distinct CDR3 sequences, about 20% seen once. This sample was shared with a second study, whose subject was T cells expressing NK-cell markers.

The specimen sequenced was PBMCs. The receptors come from a woman aged 18-35 years in good health. The CDR3 runs from the conserved cysteine through the conserved F or W. Fields, in order: CDR3 DNA, CDR3 protein, J gene, clone size, D gene, V gene. D genes are given only for firm matches. Some rows have no size entry. The others give once, few or many, or a class for an expanded clone.

DNA: TGTGCCATCAGTGAGTTGGCCCGCGAGGGCGGGGAGCTGTTTTTT; CDR3: CAISELAREGGELFF; J: TRBJ2-2; size: NA; D: NA; V: TRBV10-3
DNA: TGTGCCAGCAGCTCTGTACTTGCGGGAGGGCCTTCCGACACCGGGGAGCTGTTTTTT; CDR3: CASSSVLAGGPSDTGELFF; J: TRBJ2-2; size: NA; D: TRBD2; V: TRBV12-3/TRBV12-4
DNA: TGCAGTGCTAGCGGGAGGGTCCCCAATGAGCAGTTCTTC; CDR3: CSASGRVPNEQFF; J: TRBJ2-1; size: NA; D: TRBD2; V: TRBV20-1
DNA: TGTGCCAGCAGTTTTTGGGACACTGAAGCTTTCTTT; CDR3: CASSFWDTEAFF; J: TRBJ1-1; size: many; D: NA; V: TRBV12-3/TRBV12-4
DNA: TGTGCCAGCATTGGGCGGGAGAAATCGGAGACCCAGTACTTC; CDR3: CASIGREKSETQYF; J: TRBJ2-5; size: NA; D: TRBD2; V: TRBV6-1
DNA: TGCAGTGCTAGAGATAATCGCGGGGGGGCCAGAGATACGCAGTATTTT; CDR3: CSARDNRGGARDTQYF; J: TRBJ2-3; size: NA; D: TRBD2; V: TRBV20-1
DNA: TGTGCCAGCAGCCAACAAGACAGATTAGGGGACAATGAGCAGTTCTTC; CDR3: CASSQQDRLGDNEQFF; J: TRBJ2-1; size: few; D: NA; V: TRBV3-1
DNA: TGTGCCAGCAGCTTACGCTTACAAGAGACCCAGTACTTC; CDR3: CASSLRLQETQYF; J: TRBJ2-5; size: many; D: NA; V: TRBV5-1
DNA: TGCGCCAGCAGCTTGGACCCTAGCGGGGGCTATGAGCAGTTCTTC; CDR3: CASSLDPSGGYEQFF; J: TRBJ2-1; size: NA; D: TRBD2; V: TRBV5-1
DNA: TGTGCCAGCAGTTTTGTAGCGACCGACGAGCAGTACTTC; CDR3: CASSFVATDEQYF; J: TRBJ2-7; size: few; D: NA; V: TRBV12-3/TRBV12-4
DNA: TGTGCCAGCACTCAGTTGCGGACCAGGGGTTATGGCTACACCTTC; CDR3: CASTQLRTRGYGYTF; J: TRBJ1-2; size: NA; D: NA; V: TRBV7-9
DNA: TGTGCCAGCAGTCTTGGAAGGTTAAGCTCCTACGAGCAGTACTTC; CDR3: CASSLGRLSSYEQYF; J: TRBJ2-7; size: many; D: NA; V: TRBV12-3/TRBV12-4
DNA: TGTGCCAGCAGCTTAACTTGGACAGGGCGCAATGAGCAGTTCTTC; CDR3: CASSLTWTGRNEQFF; J: TRBJ2-1; size: few; D: TRBD1; V: TRBV7-2
DNA: TGTGCCAGCGACTCTTTTTTGACCAATCAGCCCCAGCATTTT; CDR3: CASDSFLTNQPQHF; J: TRBJ1-5; size: NA; D: NA; V: TRBV6-1
DNA: TGTGCCTCCTGGACTGGTTTCACAGATACGCAGTATTTT; CDR3: CASWTGFTDTQYF; J: TRBJ2-3; size: NA; D: NA; V: TRBV10-3
DNA: TGTGCCAGCAGCTTAGGCGGGCGGATTCGATGGACTGAAGCTTTCTTT; CDR3: CASSLGGRIRWTEAFF; J: TRBJ1-1; size: few; D: NA; V: TRBV7-2
DNA: TGTGCCAGCAGCGTAGGGTTGGGGATTGAAAAACTGTTTTTT; CDR3: CASSVGLGIEKLFF; J: TRBJ1-4; size: few; D: NA; V: TRBV7-9
DNA: TGTGCCAGCAGCCCCACACGGGGTCGTAGCTACGAGCAGTACTTC; CDR3: CASSPTRGRSYEQYF; J: TRBJ2-7; size: NA; D: NA; V: TRBV6-1
DNA: TGCAGTGCAGGACTAGCGGGGGTCAATGAGCAGTTCTTC; CDR3: CSAGLAGVNEQFF; J: TRBJ2-1; size: many; D: TRBD2; V: TRBV20-1
DNA: TGTGCCATCAGCGCGGGACTAGCGGGAGGGAGGCACAATGAGCAGTTCTTC; CDR3: CAISAGLAGGRHNEQFF; J: TRBJ2-1; size: few; D: TRBD2; V: TRBV10-3
DNA: TGCAGTGCTACTAGGTCAAGCACAGATACGCAGTATTTT; CDR3: CSATRSSTDTQYF; J: TRBJ2-3; size: few; D: NA; V: TRBV20-1
DNA: TGCAGCGTTGAAAGGGACAGCCCCTACGAGCAGTACTTC; CDR3: CSVERDSPYEQYF; J: TRBJ2-7; size: few; D: TRBD1; V: TRBV29-1
DNA: TGTGCCAGCAGCTTGTTCGGTTCCGGGGGACAGGGGGTTGAAGCTTTCTTT; CDR3: CASSLFGSGGQGVEAFF; J: TRBJ1-1; size: NA; D: TRBD1; V: TRBV5-6
DNA: TGTGCCAGCAGCCAAGACACAAACTACGAGCAGTACTTC; CDR3: CASSQDTNYEQYF; J: TRBJ2-7; size: NA; D: NA; V: TRBV5-6
DNA: TGTGCCATCACCCACGAGGCGGGGGAAAAACTGTTTTTT; CDR3: CAITHEAGEKLFF; J: TRBJ1-4; size: NA; D: NA; V: TRBV10-3
DNA: TGTGCCAGCAGCACAGGGGACGAGCAGTACTTC; CDR3: CASSTGDEQYF; J: TRBJ2-7; size: few; D: TRBD1; V: TRBV6-2/TRBV6-3
DNA: TGTGCCAGCAGCCTACCCCGGAGGAATACGCAGTATTTT; CDR3: CASSLPRRNTQYF; J: TRBJ2-3; size: NA; D: NA; V: TRBV6-2/TRBV6-3
DNA: TGTACCAGCAGTTCCCGGGGTAATCAGCCCCAGCATTTT; CDR3: CTSSSRGNQPQHF; J: TRBJ1-5; size: NA; D: NA; V: TRBV12-3/TRBV12-4
DNA: TGTGCCATCAGTGGGGACAGGGAGTCACCCCTCCACTTT; CDR3: CAISGDRESPLHF; J: TRBJ1-6; size: NA; D: TRBD1; V: TRBV10-3
DNA: TGTGCCACCGGGACCTCCCAGCGGGGGGTTTTGGGCGAGCAGTACTTC; CDR3: CATGTSQRGVLGEQYF; J: TRBJ2-7; size: NA; D: TRBD2; V: TRBV19
DNA: TGCGCCAGCAGCCAAGATCTTGTCGGGAGGGCCGACCACGAGCAGTACTTC; CDR3: CASSQDLVGRADHEQYF; J: TRBJ2-7; size: NA; D: TRBD2; V: TRBV4-3